These 29 T cell receptor beta chains were all obtained from the same sample, sequenced in a study of T cells in Graves' hyperthyroidism and ophthalmopathy. TCR beta CDR3 region amplification was performed from RNA transcripts. An initial round of RT-PCR targeting the TCR CDR3 relied on the HTBI primer set. TCRdb fed the multiplex PCR reads into MiXCR, producing one record per CDR3 protein. Among around 280,000 distinct CDR3 sequences listed, around 13% were seen once. The source material was blood. These receptors came from a woman between 40 and 50 years old with Graves' hyperthyroidism.

This clonotype was observed at least ten times. The V gene is TRBV28, the J gene TRBJ2-7; 10 nucleotides align to TRBD1. The V gene end was trimmed by 5 bases and the J gene end by 0 bases; junction bases not matched to a gene: 4. CDR3 length: 15 amino acids. Germline-derived CDR1 and CDR2 are MDHEN and SYDVKM. In nucleotides, the CDR3 is TGTGCCAGCAGTCCCGGGACAGGGGTCTCCTACGAGCAGTACTTC. Its translation is CASSPGTGVSYEQYF.

This clonotype was detected many times. This sequence joins TRBV30 and TRBJ2-7; a weak D match, TRBD1 (6 bases). From germline, CDR1 is GTSNPN and CDR2 SVGIG (reference sequence). The CDR3 loop spans 14 amino acids. Trimming left V 5 bases short and J 4 bases short, with 18 bases between. CDR3 loop: CAWATGGSKYEQYF. In DNA, the CDR3 is TGTGCCTGGGCCACTGGGGGCTCGAAGTACGAGCAGTACTTC.

This clonotype was recorded at least ten times. This rearrangement joins TRBV2 to TRBJ1-6, with a tentative D call TRBD1 (6 bases). V lost 8 bases to trimming and J lost 3 bases, with 14 bases between them. Germline CDR1 SNHLY, CDR2 FYNNEI. The CDR3 runs 15 residues. DNA of the CDR3: TGTGCCAGCTTCTTGACAGGAAACTATAATTCACCCCTCCACTTT. This codes for CASFLTGNYNSPLHF.

This clonotype occurred a few times. V is TRBV20-1 and J is TRBJ2-3, with TRBD2 matching 12 bases. Trimming took 3 bases from V and 1 from J; bases not matched to a gene: 14. The CDR3 loop spans 19 amino acids. CDR1 is DFQATT and CDR2 is SNEGSKA in the germline V gene (reference sequence). The CDR3 region is CSARTSGSKRTEGTDTQYF. The CDR3 DNA is TGCAGTGCTAGGACTAGCGGGAGTAAGAGAACAGAAGGCACAGATACGCAGTATTTT.

In this sample, this clonotype turned up many times. This rearrangement joins TRBV5-1 to TRBJ2-7, with D possibly matching TRBD1 (7 bases). The CDR3 sequence is 15 residues long. Germline V CDR1 and CDR2: SGHRS, YFSETQ. The germline V and J ends were trimmed by 0 bases and 9 bases, with 19 bases remaining between them. The CDR3 nucleotides read TGCGCCAGCAGCTTGGGACGACAGGGCAGGGGAGGGCAGTACTTC. This sequence encodes CASSLGRQGRGGQYF.

The chain carries TRBV7-2 and TRBJ2-3; D unresolved. Trimming shortened V by 6 bases and J by 5 bases, and 18 bases separated the two germline ends. The CDR3 has 15 residues. The germline V gene has CDR1 SGHTA and CDR2 FQGNSA. The CDR3 reads CASSPGSRRGDTQYF. The CDR3, as DNA: TGTGCCAGCAGTCCAGGCAGCCGTCGAGGAGATACGCAGTATTTT.

This clonotype was seen a few times. This chain uses TRBV12-3 or TRBV12-4 with TRBJ2-2; 11 nucleotides align to TRBD2. The trim removed 3 bases at V and 4 bases at J, leaving 7 bases unmatched. This CDR3 is 17 amino acids long. CDR3 in amino acids: CASSLLAGGPITGELFF. CDR3 bases: TGTGCCAGCAGTTTGTTAGCGGGAGGGCCAATCACCGGGGAGCTGTTTTTT.

This clonotype was found many times. V and J are TRBV29-1 and TRBJ1-2; a weak D match, TRBD1 (5 bases). The CDR3 sequence is 13 residues long. Trimming took off 4 bases at V and 2 bases at J, with 11 bases between the two ends. Germline V lookup: CDR1 SQVTM, CDR2 ANQGSEA. This CDR3 is CSVAVGGNYGYTF. The CDR3 DNA sequence: TGCAGCGTTGCAGTTGGGGGAAACTATGGCTACACCTTC.

This clonotype turned up a few times. The J gene is TRBJ2-1, the V gene TRBV12-5, with D tentatively TRBD1 (6 bases). Trimming removed 6 bases at V and 1 base at J, with 13 bases between. Looked up from germline, CDR1 is LGHNT and CDR2 is FRNRAP. The CDR3 totals 15 residues. DNA of the CDR3: TGTGCTAGTGGCCAGGGGTTGAGTTCCTACAATGAGCAGTTCTTC. It encodes CASGQGLSSYNEQFF.

V usage is TRBV18 and J usage is TRBJ2-7; D might be TRBD1 (7 bases). V shed 3 bases and J shed 2 bases, with 14 bases lying between them. Germline values: CDR1 KGHSH, CDR2 LQKENI. The CDR3 loop spans 15 amino acids. CDR3 DNA sequence: TGTGCCAGCTCACCTTCCCAGGGGGGAACCTACGAGCAGTACTTC. Translated: CASSPSQGGTYEQYF.

The CDR3 nucleotides read TGTGCCTGGAGTGGGGCCGGGACCACTAACAATGAGCAGTTCTTC. This codes for CAWSGAGTTNNEQFF. The J gene is TRBJ2-1, the V gene TRBV30; tentatively, D is TRBD1 or TRBD2 (5 bases each). The V gene lost 1 base and the J gene lost 5 bases, with 15 bases spanning the gap. The V gene's germline CDR1 is GTSNPN and CDR2 SVGIG (reference sequence). This CDR3 region has 15 residues.

This clonotype has a count of ten or more. V usage is TRBV5-5 and J usage is TRBJ1-6, with 10 bases that match TRBD1. CDR1 SGHKS and CDR2 YYEKEE come from the germline V gene (reference sequence). V lost 6 bases and J lost 9; bases outside the gene matches: 9. CDR3 size: 15 residues. The CDR3 region has the DNA TGTGCCAGCACCTCCAAGACAGGGGGCTTTTCACCCCTCCACTTT. It translates to CASTSKTGGFSPLHF.

The count of this clonotype is one. The J gene is TRBJ2-3, the V gene TRBV2; 7 bases align to TRBD1. With V trimmed by 6 bases and J by 2 bases, 5 bases remained unmatched. This CDR3 has 14 residues. Germline-derived CDR1 and CDR2 are SNHLY and FYNNEI. The chain's CDR3 is CASSKQGTTDTQYF. The DNA of the CDR3 is TGTGCCAGCAGCAAACAGGGGACCACAGATACGCAGTATTTT.

This clonotype was picked up a small number of times. The V gene is TRBV6-1, the J gene TRBJ1-2; 7 positions agree with TRBD1. Germline V gives CDR1 MNHNS, CDR2 SASEGT. The CDR3 is 15 amino acids. V was pared by 5 bases and J by 1 base, with 7 bases of the junction left unmatched. CDR3: CASSSGTAINYGYTF. DNA of the CDR3: TGTGCCAGCAGTTCCGGGACAGCCATTAACTATGGCTACACCTTC.

The chain uses TRBV11-3 and TRBJ2-5; TRBD1 aligns across 9 bases. The CDR3 length is 15 residues. Trimming cost V 1 base and J 5 bases; bases outside gene matches: 5. Germline assignment: CDR1 SGHNT and CDR2 YENEEA. CDR3 region: CASSLGQGVVETQYF. DNA for the CDR3: TGTGCCAGCAGCTTAGGACAGGGGGTAGTGGAGACCCAGTACTTC.

This clonotype was observed at least ten times. V and J are TRBV5-1 and TRBJ1-1; D is undetermined. V dropped 0 bases and J dropped 4 bases, with 13 bases sitting between them. The CDR3 has 15 amino acids. Germline lookup yields CDR1 SGHRS and CDR2 YFSETQ. In nucleotides, the CDR3 is TGCGCCAGCAGCTTGGCCGCGACGCGGGGCACTGAAGCTTTCTTT. Protein sequence: CASSLAATRGTEAFF.

This clonotype was detected a few times. This chain connects TRBV7-9 to TRBJ1-1; maybe TRBD1 (5 bases). Trimming removed 5 bases from V and 5 bases from J, with 15 bases in between. Germline V gene lookup returns CDR1 SEHNR and CDR2 FQNEAQ (reference sequence). This CDR3 comprises 14 residues. The chain's CDR3 is CASSPRVSGTEAFF. For the CDR3, the DNA is TGTGCCAGCAGCCCCAGGGTTTCTGGTACTGAAGCTTTCTTT.

The V and J genes are TRBV12-3 or TRBV12-4 and TRBJ2-2, with D hard to call. The CDR3 consists of 15 residues. Trimming pared 6 bases from V and 5 bases from J, leaving 16 bases between. CDR3 in amino acids: CASSYTTLGTGELFF. The CDR3 DNA follows: TGTGCCAGCAGCTATACTACTCTGGGGACCGGGGAGCTGTTTTTT.

The chain is built from TRBV5-8 and TRBJ1-5, with 7 positions matching TRBD1. This CDR3 has 16 residues. Germline CDR1 SGHTS, CDR2 YDEGEE. Trimming at V came to 6 bases and at J to 2 bases, leaving 11 bases not matched to a gene. CDR3 region: CASKNNRGVGNQPQHF. The DNA of the CDR3 is TGTGCCAGCAAAAACAACAGGGGCGTGGGCAATCAGCCCCAGCATTTT.

This clonotype showed up many times. This CDR3 reads CASSLMRAGGSYEQYF. Written as DNA, the CDR3 is TGTGCCAGCAGCCTCATGAGGGCCGGGGGGTCCTACGAGCAGTACTTC. V usage is TRBV7-3 and J usage is TRBJ2-7, with 7 bases fitting TRBD2. Germline V gives CDR1 SGHTA, CDR2 FQGTGA. The CDR3 spans 16 residues. J was trimmed by 1 base and V by 5 bases; bases with no gene match: 11.

This clonotype was counted ten times or more. The gene calls are TRBV12-3 or TRBV12-4 and TRBJ2-2; D is possibly TRBD2 (6 bases). The CDR3 sequence is 16 residues long. V dropped 3 bases and J dropped 5 bases, with 16 bases sitting between them. The CDR3 here is CASSLGGISFTGELFF. The CDR3 bases are TGTGCCAGCAGTTTGGGAGGCATAAGCTTTACCGGGGAGCTGTTTTTT.

The chain is built from TRBV5-1 and TRBJ2-5, with a weak D call TRBD2 (6 bases). Trimming took 0 bases from V and 5 from J, leaving 17 bases between them. This CDR3 has 16 amino acids. Germline V CDR1 and CDR2: SGHRS, YFSETQ. The CDR3 DNA is TGCGCCAGCAGCTTGGCCGGAGGCGGGACTGTGGAGACCCAGTACTTC. Protein sequence: CASSLAGGGTVETQYF.

This clonotype was observed many times. CDR3 region: CASSFRIGQGFMNTEAFF. DNA of the CDR3: TGTGCCAGCAGCTTTCGGATCGGACAGGGCTTCATGAACACTGAAGCTTTCTTT. The gene calls are TRBV5-6 and TRBJ1-1; 8 bases agree with TRBD1. Losses at the gene ends were 2 bases for V and 0 bases for J; bases not matched to a gene: 12. CDR3 length: 18 residues. Germline assignment: CDR1 SGHDT and CDR2 YYEEEE.

This clonotype was counted ten times or more. The chain has TRBV28 and TRBJ1-6; D is perhaps TRBD1 (6 bases). Per germline, CDR1 MDHEN and CDR2 SYDVKM. The CDR3 totals 16 residues. Trimming shortened V by 6 bases and J by 7 bases, and 19 bases separated the two germline ends. Here the CDR3 DNA reads TGTGCCAGCAGACACTCGGGCGGGGGGGCGAATTCACCCCTCCACTTT. Translation: CASRHSGGGANSPLHF.

This clonotype was found a few times. A much larger clone sits a single nucleotide away, making a read error possible. The chain is built from TRBV2 and TRBJ1-5; D ambiguous. The V gene's germline CDR1 is SNHLY and CDR2 FYNNEI. CDR3 length: 14 amino acids. The CDR3 nucleotides are TGTGCCAGCAGGAAGGGTTTGAGCAGTCAGCCCCAGCATTTT. Residues: CASRKGLSSQPQHF. Drawing the rest from reference TRBV2 and TRBJ1-5, the complete variable domain is EPEVTQTPSHQVTQMGQEVILRCVPISNHLYFYWYRQILGQKVEFLVSFYNNEISEKSEIFDDQFSVERPDGSNFTLKIRSTKLEDSAMYFCASRKGLSSQPQHFGDGTRLSIL.

This clonotype appeared a few times. V and J are TRBV20-1 and TRBJ2-2, with D possibly TRBD2 on 5 matching bases. V gave up 6 bases and J gave up 4 bases, with 18 bases separating them. From germline, CDR1 is DFQATT and CDR2 SNEGSKA (reference sequence). The CDR3 is made up of 15 amino acids. The DNA for the CDR3 is TGCAGTGCCCTCACGGGATCCCCGGGCACCGGGGAGCTGTTTTTT. This codes for CSALTGSPGTGELFF.

This clonotype was observed many times. The chain employs TRBV6-1 and TRBJ1-1; TRBD1 agrees at 10 bases. This CDR3 comprises 15 residues. Unmatched junction bases numbered 7, after V lost 6 bases and J lost 3 bases. From germline, CDR1 is MNHNS and CDR2 SASEGT. The CDR3 nucleotides are TGTGCCAGCAGGCGACAGGGGGCAGGGGACACTGAAGCTTTCTTT. Translating gives CASRRQGAGDTEAFF.

This clonotype occurred many times. The rearrangement links TRBV28 to TRBJ2-3; TRBD2 agrees at 10 bases. This CDR3 has 13 residues. Losses at the gene ends were 10 bases for V and 10 bases for J; bases not matched to a gene: 11. CDR1 and CDR2 (germline): MDHEN, SYDVKM. CDR3 DNA sequence: TGTGCCATCACGACTAGCGGGCTTTCTCCGCAGTATTTT. Amino acid sequence: CAITTSGLSPQYF.

This clonotype was seen at least ten times. J is TRBJ1-1 and V is TRBV11-3; D is uncertain. The germline CDR1 and CDR2 sequences are SGHNT and YENEEA. This CDR3 is built from 14 residues. V dropped 5 bases and J dropped 4 bases, with 14 bases sitting between them. Written as DNA, the CDR3 is TGTGCCAGCAGCCCGACCGAGGGCGGCACTGAAGCTTTCTTT. Amino acid sequence: CASSPTEGGTEAFF.